The 24 T cell receptor beta chains below were found in one sample sequenced in a study of CD8 T cells in ankylosing spondylitis. TCRdb itself ran the 5' RACE reads through MiXCR, one entry per CDR3 protein. Among around 250,000 distinct CDR3 sequences listed, more than 25% were seen once. The sequenced material came from blood, either unsorted or a sorted T cell fraction (not recorded which). These receptors were collected from a male donor with ankylosing spondylitis or in good health (not recorded which).

This chain connects TRBV5-1 to TRBJ2-1, with D possibly TRBD1 on 6 matching bases. The germline CDR1 and CDR2 sequences are SGHRS and YFSETQ. The length of the CDR3 is 15 residues. V gave up 5 bases and J gave up 2 bases, with 14 bases separating them. CDR3 amino acids: CASRGATLAYNEQFF. As DNA, the CDR3 is TGCGCCAGCAGGGGGGCGACACTAGCCTACAATGAGCAGTTCTTC.

The chain links TRBV20-1 to TRBJ2-1, with 13 positions matching TRBD2. The germline CDR1 and CDR2 sequences are DFQATT and SNEGSKA (reference sequence). J gave up 2 bases and V 6 bases, and 4 bases lay outside the gene matches. The CDR3 totals 15 residues. In DNA form, the CDR3 reads TGCAGTGCAACGGGACTAGCGGGACCCTACAATGAGCAGTTCTTC. As protein: CSATGLAGPYNEQFF.

The V and J genes are TRBV5-1 and TRBJ1-1, with 10 bases that match TRBD1. This CDR3 has 16 amino acids. Germline V lookup: CDR1 SGHRS, CDR2 YFSETQ. The V segment lost 3 bases and the J segment 6 bases; nucleotides outside the gene matches: 11. The CDR3 reads CASSSRGQGDRSEAFF. CDR3 bases: TGCGCCAGCAGCTCTCGCGGACAGGGGGATAGATCTGAAGCTTTCTTT.

This clonotype was seen more than once but under ten times. Mismatch with germline at one junction end may stem from a read error. This sequence joins TRBV6-5 and TRBJ2-2; D may be TRBD1 (6 bases). The CDR3 is 15 residues long. Per germline, CDR1 MNHEY and CDR2 SVGAGI. CDR3 residues: CANSIRQASTGELFF. The CDR3 region has the DNA TGTGCCAACAGTATTCGACAGGCATCCACCGGGGAGCTGTTTTTT.

This clonotype was observed a few times. The V gene is TRBV11-2, the J gene TRBJ2-3; D not resolved. Trimming left V 0 bases short and J 4 bases short, with 8 bases between. CDR1 and CDR2 from the germline V gene are SGHAT and FQNNGV. CDR3 length equals 14 residues. Here the CDR3 reads CASSLDLVSDTQYF. As DNA, the CDR3 is TGTGCCAGCAGCTTAGATCTAGTGTCAGATACGCAGTATTTT. The full variable domain, completed using reference TRBV11-2 and TRBJ2-3, is EAGVAQSPRYKIIEKRQSVAFWCNPISGHATLYWYQQILGQGPKLLIQFQNNGVVDDSQLPKDRFSAERLKGVDSTLKIQPAKLEDSAVYLCASSLDLVSDTQYFGPGTRLTVL.

This clonotype was seen only a few times. The chain is built from TRBV20-1 and TRBJ2-5; no firm D call. Per germline, CDR1 DFQATT and CDR2 SNEGSKA (reference sequence). Trimming pared 0 bases from V and 1 base from J, leaving 9 bases between. The CDR3 has 14 residues. The CDR3: CSARDFPSQETQYF. In nucleotides, the CDR3 is TGCAGTGCTAGAGATTTCCCCAGCCAAGAGACCCAGTACTTC.

The gene calls are TRBV18 and TRBJ2-5; D gene unclear. Germline values: CDR1 KGHSH, CDR2 LQKENI. V lost 5 bases and J 5 bases, leaving 9 bases between the germline ends. The CDR3 has 12 residues. CDR3 sequence reads: CASSNDGETQYF. The CDR3 nucleotides read TGTGCCAGCTCAAACGACGGGGAGACCCAGTACTTC.

This clonotype was observed once. The genes are TRBV29-1 and TRBJ2-7, with D tentatively TRBD2 (6 bases). Germline loops: CDR1 SQVTM, CDR2 ANQGSEA. The germline V and J ends were trimmed by 4 bases and 3 bases, with 13 bases remaining between them. The CDR3 covers 13 residues. CDR3 bases: TGCAGCGTTGGGGGTTTCGGGAGCTACGAGCAGTACTTC. Its translation: CSVGGFGSYEQYF.

This clonotype has just a few counts. The chain combines TRBV20-1 with TRBJ2-3, with a possible D match to TRBD2 (6 bases). Trimming pared 1 base from V and 1 base from J, leaving 12 bases between. The CDR3 has 15 amino acids. Per the germline V gene, CDR1 is DFQATT and CDR2 is SNEGSKA (reference sequence). CDR3 sequence: CSARGSGFGTDTQYF. CDR3 in DNA: TGCAGTGCTAGAGGGAGCGGGTTTGGCACAGATACGCAGTATTTT.

The chain is built from TRBV21-1 and TRBJ1-1. TRBV21-1 is designated a pseudogene. This CDR3 comprises 17 residues. The CDR3 DNA follows: TGTGCCAGCAGCGCCCGGAGGGCGGAGACACTCTGCGGTGAAGCTTTCTTT. As protein: CASSARRAETLCGEAFF.

This clonotype appeared many times. The chain combines TRBV20-1 with TRBJ2-7; 9 positions agree with TRBD2. The V and J ends lost 0 bases and 4 bases, in that order; junction bases with no gene match: 13. Germline values: CDR1 DFQATT, CDR2 SNEGSKA (reference sequence). This CDR3 comprises 17 residues. The CDR3 bases are TGCAGTGCTAGAGATAAGGGACCCCTCAGCGGGGGGTACGAGCAGTACTTC. This sequence encodes CSARDKGPLSGGYEQYF.

J is TRBJ1-6 and V is TRBV4-1; tentatively, D is TRBD1 (5 bases). In germline, CDR1 is MGHRA, CDR2 YSYEKL. This CDR3 comprises 15 residues. V was pared by 1 base and J by 9 bases, with 13 bases between. CDR3 amino acids: CASSQAPGDGSPLHF. The DNA of the CDR3 is TGCGCCAGCAGCCAAGCCCCCGGGGACGGTTCACCCCTCCACTTT.

CDR3 in amino acids: CASSLVGGPQETQYF. For the CDR3, the DNA is TGTGCCAGCAGCTTGGTAGGGGGTCCCCAAGAGACCCAGTACTTC. The V gene is TRBV5-6, the J gene TRBJ2-5, with a tentative D call TRBD1 (6 bases). CDR1 and CDR2 from the germline V gene are SGHDT and YYEEEE. CDR3 length equals 15 residues. Trimming removed 0 bases at V and 1 base at J, with 10 bases between. Full variable domain (missing parts from reference TRBV5-6 and TRBJ2-5): DAGVTQSPTHLIKTRGQQVTLRCSPKSGHDTVSWYQQALGQGPQFIFQYYEEEERQRGNFPDRFSGHQFPNYSSELNVNALLLGDSALYLCASSLVGGPQETQYFGPGTRLLVL.

This clonotype came up a few times. This sequence joins TRBV7-3 and TRBJ2-7, with a tentative D call TRBD1 (7 bases). The CDR3 consists of 14 residues. Germline CDR1 SGHTA, CDR2 FQGTGA. Trimming cost V 4 bases and J 1 base, with 11 bases left between them. In nucleotides, the CDR3 is TGTGCCAGCAGCTACCAGGGGGGTTCCTACGAGCAGTACTTC. This encodes CASSYQGGSYEQYF. Filled out from reference TRBV7-3 and TRBJ2-7, the complete variable domain reads GAGVSQTPSNKVTEKGKYVELRCDPISGHTALYWYRQSLGQGPEFLIYFQGTGAADDSGLPNDRFFAVRPEGSVSTLKIQRTERGDSAVYLCASSYQGGSYEQYFGPGTRLTVT.

The rearrangement uses TRBV15 and TRBJ2-1; D is uncertain. The ends were cut back, 3 bases at V and 3 bases at J, with 3 bases in the middle. Germline CDR1 is LNHNV and CDR2 is YYDKDF (reference sequence). This CDR3 is 12 amino acids long. CDR3 region: CATSSLYNEQFF. DNA of the CDR3: TGTGCCACCAGCAGTCTCTACAATGAGCAGTTCTTC.

J is TRBJ2-7 and V is TRBV20-1; D may correspond to TRBD1 or TRBD2 (6 bases each). Trimming took 1 base from V and 1 from J, leaving 8 bases between them. The CDR3 loop spans 13 amino acids. Germline CDR1 reads DFQATT; CDR2 reads SNEGSKA (reference sequence). This CDR3 reads CSARAGASYEQYF. The CDR3 coding sequence is TGCAGTGCTAGAGCGGGGGCTTCCTACGAGCAGTACTTC.

The chain has TRBV4-1 and TRBJ2-2; D unclear. Per the germline V gene, CDR1 is MGHRA and CDR2 is YSYEKL. The germline V and J ends were trimmed by 5 bases and 7 bases, with 14 bases remaining between them. The CDR3 runs 14 residues. CDR3 residues: CASSFMLSGGELFF. In DNA form, the CDR3 reads TGCGCCAGCAGCTTCATGTTGTCGGGCGGGGAGCTGTTTTTT.

This clonotype was counted a few times. The rearrangement joins TRBV4-1 to TRBJ1-1; no clear D. The CDR3 extends over 14 amino acids. With 4 bases removed from V and 3 bases from J, the gap between germline ends came to 12 bases. The germline V gene encodes CDR1 MGHRA and CDR2 YSYEKL. The CDR3 spells CASSPLAGHTEAFF. In DNA, the CDR3 is TGCGCCAGCAGCCCGCTAGCCGGACACACTGAAGCTTTCTTT.

The V and J genes are TRBV4-1 and TRBJ2-3, with D hard to call. Germline CDR1 and CDR2: MGHRA and YSYEKL. The CDR3 is 16 residues long. Trimming took off 1 base at V and 0 bases at J, with 11 bases between the two ends. The CDR3 spells CASSQVVLGSTDTQYF. For the CDR3, the DNA is TGCGCCAGCAGCCAAGTTGTGTTAGGGAGCACAGATACGCAGTATTTT.

A few counts support this clonotype. V and J are TRBV11-2 and TRBJ1-6; a weak D match, TRBD1 (6 bases). Germline assignment: CDR1 SGHAT and CDR2 FQNNGV. V was clipped by 5 bases and J by 7 bases, with 24 bases between them. CDR3 length: 18 amino acids. The CDR3 sequence: CASSPLDRIPRGNSPLHF. CDR3 nucleotide sequence: TGTGCCAGCAGCCCGCTTGACAGGATACCCCGAGGGAATTCACCCCTCCACTTT. Looking up the rest from reference TRBV11-2 and TRBJ1-6 gives the full variable domain: EAGVAQSPRYKIIEKRQSVAFWCNPISGHATLYWYQQILGQGPKLLIQFQNNGVVDDSQLPKDRFSAERLKGVDSTLKIQPAKLEDSAVYLCASSPLDRIPRGNSPLHFGNGTRLTVT.

V usage is TRBV10-3 and J usage is TRBJ2-1; 11 bases align to TRBD2. V lost 3 bases, J lost 7 bases, and 5 bases stayed unmatched. The CDR3 is 15 amino acids. CDR1 ENHRY and CDR2 SYGVKD come from the germline V gene. CDR3 loop: CAISDSGGAQNEQFF. The CDR3 DNA follows: TGTGCCATCAGTGATAGCGGGGGGGCCCAGAATGAGCAGTTCTTC.

V usage is TRBV20-1 and J usage is TRBJ2-5; D call uncertain. The CDR3 contains 12 residues. Germline CDR1 and CDR2: DFQATT and SNEGSKA (reference sequence). The ends were cut back, 3 bases at V and 7 bases at J, with 12 bases in the middle. In DNA, the CDR3 is TGCAGTGCTAGCTGGACCTCCACGACCCAGTACTTC. Translating it yields CSASWTSTTQYF.

This clonotype was seen a few times. The chain employs TRBV12-3 or TRBV12-4 and TRBJ2-2; the D is unclear. Trimming shortened V by 4 bases and J by 6 bases, and 6 bases separated the two germline ends. There are 12 residues in the CDR3. This CDR3 reads CASSYNPGELFF. Here the CDR3 DNA reads TGTGCCAGCAGTTATAACCCCGGGGAGCTGTTTTTT.

CDR3 amino acids: CASSQDLASGGDFYEQYF. CDR3 sequence (DNA): TGCGCCAGCAGCCAAGATCTGGCTAGCGGGGGTGACTTCTACGAGCAGTACTTC. V gene TRBV4-1 combines with J gene TRBJ2-7, with 10 nucleotides matching TRBD2. This CDR3 comprises 18 residues. From germline, CDR1 is MGHRA and CDR2 YSYEKL. The trim removed 0 bases at V and 3 bases at J, leaving 11 bases unmatched.